The 29 T cell receptor beta chains below were found in one sample sequenced in a study of blood T cell repertoires in COVID-19. Generated by immunoSEQ multiplex PCR, the TCRdb table keeps only in-frame clones and is missing some. The sample lists approximately 150,000 clones, around 89% occurring once. The sequenced sample consisted of peripheral blood. These receptor sequences come from a man between 18 and 35 years old with COVID-19, enrolled during active disease.

The chain uses TRBV7-8 and TRBJ2-2, with 12 bases aligning to TRBD2. Trimming cost V 2 bases and J 7 bases; bases outside gene matches: 8. This CDR3 is built from 17 residues. Germline-derived CDR1 and CDR2 are SGHVS and FQNEAQ. CDR3 coding DNA: TGTGCCAGCAGCTTAAGACTAGCGGGGGCAGTTGACGGGGAGCTGTTTTTT. It is translated as CASSLRLAGAVDGELFF.

In DNA, the CDR3 is TGTGCCAGCAGCGTTACGCAGGGCCCCTACGAGCAGTACTTC. It specifies CASSVTQGPYEQYF. V gene TRBV9 combines with J gene TRBJ2-7, with a tentative D call TRBD1 (5 bases). Germline CDR1 reads SGDLS; CDR2 reads YYNGEE. V was clipped by 2 bases and J by 2 bases, with 11 bases between them. The CDR3 runs to 14 residues.

V usage is TRBV28 and J usage is TRBJ2-6, with a possible D match to TRBD1 (5 bases). The CDR3 contains 15 residues. Germline V gene lookup returns CDR1 MDHEN and CDR2 SYDVKM. The ends were cut back, 2 bases at V and 1 base at J, with 6 bases in the middle. CDR3 loop: CASSLRGSGANVLTF. Here the CDR3 DNA reads TGTGCCAGCAGTTTAAGGGGATCTGGGGCCAACGTCCTGACTTTC.

This clone was counted a single time. The chain employs TRBV29-1 and TRBJ1-1; D perhaps matches TRBD1 (6 bases). The germline V gene has CDR1 SQVTM and CDR2 ANQGSEA. CDR3 length: 13 amino acids. V was pared by 7 bases and J by 4 bases, with 16 bases between. The CDR3 coding sequence is TGCAGCGCCGTAGGGGGTGGGAGCACTGAAGCTTTCTTT. Translation: CSAVGGGSTEAFF.

CDR3 DNA sequence: TGTGCCAGCAGGCGTCTTCCTGGGGGGCAAGAGACCCAGTACTTC. This sequence encodes CASRRLPGGQETQYF. This chain connects TRBV3-1 (or the pseudogene TRBV3-2) to TRBJ2-5, with a weak D call TRBD2 (6 bases). Between the trimmed V and J ends, which lost 6 bases and 2 bases, there was a span of 16 bases. The CDR3 has 15 residues. CDR1 is LGHDT, CDR2 YNNKEL, per germline (reference sequence).

The rearrangement links TRBV7-9 to TRBJ2-5, with 11 bases identical to TRBD1. V lost 2 bases and J lost 2; bases outside the gene matches: 7. This CDR3 comprises 17 residues. CDR1 SEHNR and CDR2 FQNEAQ come from the germline V gene (reference sequence). The chain's CDR3 is CASSLPFRDRGQETQYF. DNA of the CDR3: TGTGCCAGCAGCTTACCATTCCGGGACAGGGGGCAAGAGACCCAGTACTTC. The full variable domain, completed using reference TRBV7-9 and TRBJ2-5, is DTGVSQNPRHKITKRGQNVTFRCDPISEHNRLYWYRQTLGQGPEFLTYFQNEAQLEKSRLLSDRFSAERPKGSFSTLEIQRTEQGDSAMYLCASSLPFRDRGQETQYFGPGTRLLVL.

This chain connects TRBV6-2 or TRBV6-3 to TRBJ2-5; maybe TRBD1 (5 bases). The CDR3 has 14 amino acids. Germline assignment: CDR1 MNHEY and CDR2 SVGEGT. With 2 bases removed from V and 5 bases from J, the gap between germline ends came to 12 bases. The CDR3 nucleotides read TGTGCCAGCAGTTACGAGTGGGGCCCGGAGACCCAGTACTTC. This gives the protein CASSYEWGPETQYF.

The chain has TRBV11-3 and TRBJ2-2; 7 bases are shared with TRBD1. J was trimmed by 5 bases and V by 5 bases; bases with no gene match: 2. The CDR3 is 13 amino acids. The germline CDR1 and CDR2 sequences are SGHNT and YENEEA. The chain's CDR3 is CASSPTGTGELFF. In DNA form, the CDR3 reads TGTGCCAGCAGCCCGACAGGGACCGGGGAGCTGTTTTTT.

The chain is built from TRBV27 and TRBJ2-7; 7 nucleotides align to TRBD1. With 4 bases clipped from V and 3 bases from J, the junction kept 12 bases outside the gene matches. Germline V gene lookup returns CDR1 MNHEY and CDR2 SMNVEV (reference sequence). The CDR3 loop spans 16 amino acids. The CDR3 spells CASSWGVEDRIYEQYF. The CDR3 nucleotides are TGTGCCAGCAGTTGGGGTGTCGAGGACAGGATCTACGAGCAGTACTTC.

The chain uses TRBV7-9 and TRBJ2-5; D may be TRBD2 (7 bases). The V end lost 7 bases, the J end lost 5 bases, and 23 bases lay between the germline ends. This CDR3 has 16 amino acids. The germline V gene has CDR1 SEHNR and CDR2 FQNEAQ (reference sequence). The CDR3 reads CASNLRGGAAAETQYF. The CDR3 region has the DNA TGTGCCAGCAACCTACGAGGGGGGGCTGCGGCGGAGACCCAGTACTTC.

This clone was detected once. The genes are TRBV6-5 and TRBJ2-3; D is unresolved. Trimming removed 2 bases from V and 0 bases from J, with 9 bases in between. Germline V gene lookup returns CDR1 MNHEY and CDR2 SVGAGI. The CDR3 is 15 residues long. CDR3 amino acids: CASSYIQSSTDTQYF. The CDR3 DNA reads TGTGCCAGCAGTTACATACAGTCTAGCACAGATACGCAGTATTTT.

V usage is TRBV18 and J usage is TRBJ2-5, with D maybe TRBD1 (6 bases). Trimming took off 0 bases at V and 2 bases at J, with 7 bases between the two ends. This CDR3 has 14 amino acids. CDR1 is KGHSH and CDR2 is LQKENI in the germline V gene. The CDR3 DNA reads as TGTGCCAGCTCACCACCGGGGGCGCAAGAGACCCAGTACTTC. It encodes CASSPPGAQETQYF.

The chain has TRBV3-1 (or the pseudogene TRBV3-2) and TRBJ2-5; 8 positions match TRBD2. Germline CDR1 LGHDT, CDR2 YNNKEL (reference sequence). This CDR3 has 16 residues. The V segment lost 0 bases and the J segment 5 bases; nucleotides outside the gene matches: 8. CDR3 sequence reads: CASSQEGAGARETQYF. The CDR3 DNA follows: TGTGCCAGCAGCCAAGAAGGAGCGGGGGCGCGGGAGACCCAGTACTTC.

This chain links TRBV6-4 with TRBJ2-1; 10 bases match TRBD2. CDR1 and CDR2 from the germline V gene are MRHNA and SNTAGT. This CDR3 region has 17 residues. With 0 bases clipped from V and 9 bases from J, the junction kept 11 bases outside the gene matches. The CDR3 reads CASSDSSLAGVGVEQFF. CDR3 sequence (DNA): TGTGCCAGCAGTGACTCTTCTCTAGCGGGAGTAGGAGTTGAGCAGTTCTTC.

The chain combines TRBV4-1 with TRBJ1-1; no clear D gene. V was shortened by 0 bases and J by 3 bases, with 8 bases between the two germline ends. The V gene's germline CDR1 is MGHRA and CDR2 YSYEKL. The CDR3 runs 14 residues. The CDR3 DNA sequence: TGCGCCAGCAGCCAAGAGAGCAGGTACACTGAAGCTTTCTTT. Translated, it gives CASSQESRYTEAFF.

This clone was observed a single time. This rearrangement joins TRBV6-5 to TRBJ1-1, with a tentative D call TRBD1 (6 bases). The CDR3 extends over 13 amino acids. V gave up 7 bases and J gave up 1 base, with 10 bases separating them. Germline V gives CDR1 MNHEY, CDR2 SVGAGI. The CDR3 nucleotides are TGTGCCAGCAAACAGGGACAGAACACTGAAGCTTTCTTT. Amino acid sequence: CASKQGQNTEAFF.

This chain links TRBV7-9 with TRBJ2-1; D is unresolved. CDR3 size: 12 residues. V lost 0 bases to trimming and J lost 9 bases, with 6 bases between them. Germline-derived CDR1 and CDR2 are SEHNR and FQNEAQ (reference sequence). The CDR3 sequence is CASSLAGFEQFF. Written as DNA, the CDR3 is TGTGCCAGCAGCTTAGCTGGCTTTGAGCAGTTCTTC. Full variable domain (outside the CDR3, taken from reference TRBV7-9 and TRBJ2-1): DTGVSQNPRHKITKRGQNVTFRCDPISEHNRLYWYRQTLGQGPEFLTYFQNEAQLEKSRLLSDRFSAERPKGSFSTLEIQRTEQGDSAMYLCASSLAGFEQFFGPGTRLTVL.

The gene calls are TRBV29-1 and TRBJ2-1; possible D gene TRBD2, 6 bases. With 5 bases removed from V and 0 bases from J, the gap between germline ends came to 11 bases. Germline CDR1 reads SQVTM; CDR2 reads ANQGSEA. This CDR3 comprises 14 residues. The CDR3 here is CSVLASSSYNEQFF. For the CDR3, the DNA is TGCAGCGTTCTAGCGTCGAGCTCCTACAATGAGCAGTTCTTC.

The genes are TRBV5-1 and TRBJ1-1; D call uncertain. Trimming removed 0 bases at V and 2 bases at J, with 8 bases between. Germline V gene lookup returns CDR1 SGHRS and CDR2 YFSETQ. CDR3 size: 14 residues. The CDR3 loop reads CASSLDVRNTEAFF. DNA for the CDR3: TGCGCCAGCAGCTTGGATGTGAGAAACACTGAAGCTTTCTTT.

V is TRBV5-1 and J is TRBJ1-1; TRBD1 aligns across 12 bases. Germline CDR1 is SGHRS and CDR2 is YFSETQ. Trimming removed 1 base from V and 7 bases from J; junction bases left unmatched: 8. CDR3 length: 16 residues. The CDR3 reads CASSLSLGTGGNEAFF. The CDR3, as DNA: TGCGCCAGCAGCTTGTCCCTCGGGACAGGGGGCAATGAAGCTTTCTTT. Variable domain in full (rest from reference TRBV5-1 and TRBJ1-1): KAGVTQTPRYLIKTRGQQVTLSCSPISGHRSVSWYQQTPGQGLQFLFEYFSETQRNKGNFPGRFSGRQFSNSRSEMNVSTLELGDSALYLCASSLSLGTGGNEAFFGQGTRLTVV.

The CDR3 is CASSYRGPNTEAFF. CDR3 nucleotide sequence: TGTGCCAGCAGCTACAGGGGACCGAACACTGAAGCTTTCTTT. The V and J genes are TRBV7-9 and TRBJ1-1; 7 nucleotides agree with TRBD1. The CDR3 has 14 residues. CDR1 is SEHNR, CDR2 FQNEAQ, per germline (reference sequence). The V segment lost 4 bases and the J segment 1 base; nucleotides outside the gene matches: 3.

The sample holds a few counts of this clone. The CDR3 region is CAWSTAVYTEAFF. CDR3 bases: TGTGCCTGGAGCACAGCCGTATACACTGAAGCTTTCTTT. This chain connects TRBV30 to TRBJ1-1; D is ambiguous. Germline lookup yields CDR1 GTSNPN and CDR2 SVGIG (reference sequence). The V end was cut by 3 bases, the J end by 3 bases, with 11 bases between. This CDR3 region has 13 residues.

This clone was detected a few times. The V call is TRBV2, the J call TRBJ2-1, with TRBD2 matching 10 bases. The CDR3 runs to 18 residues. Germline V gives CDR1 SNHLY, CDR2 FYNNEI. V was clipped by 4 bases and J by 0 bases; unmatched bases: 9. CDR3 nucleotide sequence: TGTGCCAGCAGTGGGAGTAGCGGGAGGCTTAGCTCCTACAATGAGCAGTTCTTC. This codes for CASSGSSGRLSSYNEQFF. The whole variable domain, filled in from reference TRBV2 and TRBJ2-1, reads EPEVTQTPSHQVTQMGQEVILRCVPISNHLYFYWYRQILGQKVEFLVSFYNNEISEKSEIFDDQFSVERPDGSNFTLKIRSTKLEDSAMYFCASSGSSGRLSSYNEQFFGPGTRLTVL.

This clone was counted a single time. This rearrangement joins TRBV24-1 to TRBJ2-1; TRBD2 aligns across 11 bases. The trim removed 4 bases at V and 7 bases at J, leaving 8 bases unmatched. Germline CDR1 reads KGHDR; CDR2 reads SFDVKD. The CDR3 is 16 amino acids. CDR3 region: CATSDSSGRALNEQFF. CDR3 in DNA: TGTGCCACCAGTGACAGTAGCGGGAGGGCCCTGAATGAGCAGTTCTTC.

This clone showed up just once. The chain links TRBV5-4 to TRBJ2-2; 7 nucleotides agree with TRBD2. The CDR3 consists of 16 residues. The J segment lost 4 bases and the V segment lost 2 bases, leaving 8 bases of the junction unmatched. Germline V gene sequence: CDR1 SGHNT, CDR2 YYREEE (reference sequence). The chain's CDR3 is CASSLVSGDATGELFF. CDR3 coding DNA: TGTGCCAGCAGCTTAGTCAGCGGGGATGCCACCGGGGAGCTGTTTTTT.

The chain recombines TRBV28 with TRBJ2-2, with 10 bases identical to TRBD1. This CDR3 has 16 amino acids. Germline V lookup: CDR1 MDHEN, CDR2 SYDVKM. The V gene end was trimmed by 5 bases and the J gene end by 3 bases; junction bases not matched to a gene: 6. This chain's CDR3 is CASSPSGTGDTGELFF. DNA of the CDR3: TGTGCCAGCAGTCCTTCAGGGACAGGGGACACCGGGGAGCTGTTTTTT.

This clone was counted once. The chain has TRBV11-3 and TRBJ2-7; tentatively, D is TRBD1 (6 bases). There are 13 residues in the CDR3. The germline V gene has CDR1 SGHNT and CDR2 YENEEA. The ends were cut back, 1 base at V and 5 bases at J, with 9 bases in the middle. Written as DNA, the CDR3 is TGTGCCAGCAGCTTAGGCAGGGGCCACGAGCAGTACTTC. This translates into CASSLGRGHEQYF.

The gene calls are TRBV27 and TRBJ1-5; D ambiguous. The ends were cut back, 4 bases at V and 1 base at J, with 14 bases in the middle. The CDR3 is 16 amino acids. Looked up from germline, CDR1 is MNHEY and CDR2 is SMNVEV (reference sequence). The CDR3 here is CASSCVPGKSNQPQHF. The CDR3 DNA follows: TGTGCCAGCAGTTGCGTACCGGGAAAGAGCAATCAGCCCCAGCATTTT.

This chain links TRBV5-1 with TRBJ2-7; TRBD1 might be the D (5 bases). The CDR3 totals 14 residues. V was clipped by 4 bases and J by 0 bases, with 11 bases between them. CDR1 is SGHRS, CDR2 YFSETQ, per germline. CDR3 nucleotide sequence: TGCGCCAGCAGCGGGGCAGGCTACTCCTACGAGCAGTACTTC. The encoded protein is CASSGAGYSYEQYF.